This is a list of T cell receptor beta chains from one sample in a study of cytomegalovirus exposure and HLA in healthy donors. Profiling relied on immunoSEQ multiplex PCR, and the TCRdb table lists in-frame clones only, not all of them. The sample data list 200,000 to 250,000 clones. The specimen was PBMCs. The source is a girl aged 2-10 years in good health and CMV-seropositive. CDR3s include the opening cysteine and the closing phenylalanine or tryptophan. The order of the fields is J gene, V gene, D gene, CDR3 protein, CDR3 DNA. A D gene is named only where the DNA matches it firmly.

TRBJ1-2 TRBV10-2 NA CASSESQVSGGYTF TGCGCCAGCAGTGAGTCGCAGGTATCAGGAGGCTACACCTTC
TRBJ2-2 TRBV6-4 TRBD2 CASSALAGGPSPGTGELFF TGTGCCAGCAGTGCACTAGCGGGAGGGCCCAGCCCCGGCACCGGGGAGCTGTTTTTT
TRBJ2-5 TRBV7-2 TRBD1 CASSLDRVIETQYF TGTGCCAGCAGCTTGGACAGGGTTATTGAGACCCAGTACTTC
TRBJ2-5 TRBV7-3 NA CASSLTRIETQYF TGTGCCAGCAGCTTAACGAGAATAGAGACCCAGTACTTC
TRBJ2-7 TRBV27 NA CASSLTGREQYF TGTGCCAGCAGTTTAACAGGGCGCGAGCAGTACTTC
TRBJ2-3 TRBV27 TRBD1 CAIRDRDTDTQYF TGTGCCATACGGGACAGGGATACAGATACGCAGTATTTT
TRBJ2-7 TRBV28 NA CASSLAGASSYEQYF TGTGCCAGCAGTTTAGCAGGGGCGAGCTCCTACGAGCAGTACTTC
TRBJ2-6 TRBV19 NA CASLRGSGANVLTF TGTGCCAGTCTCAGGGGCTCTGGGGCCAACGTCCTGACTTTC
TRBJ1-5 TRBV5-5 NA CASSFQGKDQPQHF TGTGCCAGCAGCTTCCAGGGAAAGGATCAGCCCCAGCATTTT
TRBJ1-5 TRBV28 TRBD1 CASSLAGGVSNQPQHF TGTGCCAGCAGTTTGGCAGGGGGCGTTAGCAATCAGCCCCAGCATTTT
TRBJ2-7 TRBV13 TRBD2 CASSTRTSGSYEQYF TGTGCCAGCAGCACACGGACTAGCGGCTCCTACGAGCAGTACTTC
TRBJ2-2 TRBV19 TRBD1 CASKAPGQGTLGTGELFF TGTGCCAGTAAGGCTCCGGGACAGGGGACCTTGGGCACCGGGGAGCTGTTTTTT
TRBJ1-3 TRBV11-2 TRBD1 CASSSMDRGHGNTIYF TGTGCCAGCAGCTCAATGGACAGGGGGCATGGAAACACCATATATTTT
TRBJ1-5 TRBV28 TRBD1 CASGQGRHQPQHF TGTGCCAGCGGACAGGGAAGGCATCAGCCCCAGCATTTT
TRBJ2-7 TRBV6-6 NA CASTPGQSRNEQYF TGTGCCAGCACCCCTGGACAGTCGCGGAACGAGCAGTACTTC
TRBJ2-7 TRBV15 TRBD2 CATSRALGSSGRWGEQYF TGTGCCACCAGCAGAGCCCTTGGGTCAAGCGGGAGATGGGGCGAGCAGTACTTC
TRBJ1-1 TRBV6-1 NA CASKASVMDTEAFF TGTGCCAGCAAAGCGTCAGTTATGGACACTGAAGCTTTCTTT
TRBJ2-1 TRBV9 NA CASSVWRGGYNEQFF TGTGCCAGCAGCGTATGGCGGGGAGGATACAATGAGCAGTTCTTC
TRBJ2-1 TRBV5-1 NA CASSLSGAAGHNEQFF TGCGCCAGCAGCTTATCCGGAGCGGCGGGCCATAATGAGCAGTTCTTC
TRBJ2-1 TRBV4-2 NA CASSPPRNEQFF TGTGCCAGCAGCCCCCCTAGAAACGAGCAGTTCTTC
TRBJ1-5 TRBV19 NA CASSIGQTPGQPQHF TGTGCCAGTAGTATTGGACAGACCCCGGGTCAGCCCCAGCATTTT
TRBJ1-2 TRBV6-6 NA CASSYGGWGYTF TGTGCCAGCAGTTACGGAGGGTGGGGCTACACCTTC
TRBJ2-7 TRBV27 NA CASSISLLSYEQYF TGTGCCAGCAGTATCTCACTGCTATCCTACGAGCAGTACTTC
TRBJ2-1 TRBV7-7 TRBD1 CASSPRDRGLENEQFF TGTGCTAGCAGCCCACGGGACAGGGGCCTGGAAAATGAGCAGTTCTTC
TRBJ2-1 TRBV6-5 TRBD1 CASRAGGPPYNEQFF TGTGCCAGCAGGGCAGGGGGTCCCCCGTACAATGAGCAGTTCTTC
TRBJ2-2 TRBV13 NA CASSSRQSGELFF TGTGCCAGCAGCAGTCGACAGAGCGGGGAGCTGTTTTTT
TRBJ2-5 TRBV5-1 TRBD2 CASSTLLAGGQETQYF TGCGCCAGCAGCACTTTACTAGCGGGAGGGCAAGAGACCCAGTACTTC
TRBJ2-3 TRBV5-1 NA CASSVYLDTQYF TGCGCCAGCAGCGTATACTTGGATACGCAGTATTTT
TRBJ2-5 TRBV28 TRBD1 CASNRGGTGGLETQYF TGTGCCAGCAATAGGGGGGGGACAGGGGGCTTGGAGACCCAGTACTTC
TRBJ1-5 TRBV28 TRBD1 CASSRQGRVGQPQHF TGTGCCAGCAGTCGACAGGGGCGGGTAGGCCAGCCCCAGCATTTT
TRBJ2-6 TRBV5-1 TRBD2 CASSLVRLAGAPSGANVLTF TGCGCCAGCAGCTTGGTTCGCCTAGCGGGAGCTCCCTCTGGGGCCAACGTCCTGACTTTC
TRBJ2-1 TRBV11-2 TRBD2 CASSLAGGLDEQFF TGTGCCAGCAGCTTAGCGGGAGGGTTGGATGAGCAGTTCTTC
TRBJ2-3 TRBV7-2 TRBD2 CASSTGTSGRGTQYF TGTGCCAGCAGCACCGGGACTAGCGGGAGAGGTACGCAGTATTTT
TRBJ1-6 TRBV18 TRBD1 CASSRDSNSPLHF TGTGCCAGCTCACGGGACAGTAATTCACCCCTCCACTTT
TRBJ1-2 TRBV20-1 NA CSTNFRDKNTF TGCAGTACAAATTTCCGGGACAAAAACACCTTC
TRBJ2-7 TRBV28 NA CASSFPPSRAETYEQYF TGTGCCAGCAGTTTCCCCCCTAGCCGAGCCGAAACCTACGAGCAGTACTTC
TRBJ2-3 TRBV10-3 TRBD1 CAISVGTGLVDTQYF TGTGCCATCAGTGTGGGGACAGGGTTAGTGGATACGCAGTATTTT
TRBJ1-2 TRBV5-1 NA CASSLVGRTANYGYTF TGCGCCAGCAGCTTGGTGGGCCGGACAGCTAACTATGGCTACACCTTC
TRBJ1-1 TRBV7-9 NA CASSFSENTEAFF TGTGCCAGCAGCTTCAGTGAGAACACTGAAGCTTTCTTT
TRBJ2-7 TRBV6-1 TRBD1 CASRVGQGTSYEQYF TGTGCCAGCAGGGTAGGACAGGGCACATCCTACGAGCAGTACTTC
TRBJ2-3 TRBV27 NA CASSPRELVYTDTQYF TGTGCCAGCAGTCCCCGTGAACTAGTTTACACAGATACGCAGTATTTT
TRBJ2-5 TRBV6-1 NA CASSEGGPQETQYF TGTGCCAGCAGTGAAGGAGGGCCACAAGAGACCCAGTACTTC
TRBJ1-2 TRBV30 TRBD1 CAWSLTGGGYTF TGTGCCTGGAGTTTGACAGGGGGTGGCTACACCTTC
TRBJ2-7 TRBV6-6 NA CASSYSDKSSYEQYF TGTGCCAGCAGTTACTCGGACAAGAGCTCCTACGAGCAGTACTTC
TRBJ2-3 TRBV18 NA CASSPEGPDTQYF TGTGCCAGCTCACCCGAGGGTCCAGATACGCAGTATTTT
TRBJ1-2 TRBV12-5 NA CASGPGGAGVYGYTF TGTGCTAGTGGCCCGGGGGGGGCTGGGGTGTATGGCTACACCTTC
TRBJ2-7 TRBV28 TRBD1 CASSRPGQAAYEQYF TGTGCCAGCAGTCGCCCCGGACAGGCAGCCTACGAGCAGTACTTC
TRBJ2-1 TRBV11-2 NA CASSAKYNEQFF TGTGCCAGCAGCGCGAAATACAATGAGCAGTTCTTC
TRBJ1-2 TRBV4-1 TRBD1 CASSLGQAEGYTF TGCGCCAGCAGCCTTGGACAGGCGGAGGGCTACACCTTC
TRBJ1-5 TRBV4-1 NA CASSQEQGTSNQPQHF TGCGCCAGCAGCCAAGAGCAGGGGACGAGCAATCAGCCCCAGCATTTT
TRBJ2-3 TRBV29-1 NA CSVEVVLGSRSDTQYF TGCAGCGTTGAGGTAGTACTAGGTTCTAGGTCAGATACGCAGTATTTT
TRBJ1-5 TRBV28 NA CASSFLRGPSNQPQHF TGTGCCAGCAGTTTCCTGCGGGGACCGAGCAATCAGCCCCAGCATTTT
TRBJ1-5 TRBV29-1 NA CSVVGGRGQPQHF TGCAGCGTTGTGGGGGGGAGAGGTCAGCCCCAGCATTTT
TRBJ1-5 TRBV15 TRBD1 CATKKTGDQPQHF TGTGCCACCAAGAAGACAGGGGATCAGCCCCAGCATTTT
TRBJ2-2 TRBV2 TRBD2 CASSRLAGGPSTGELFF TGTGCCAGCAGCCGTCTAGCGGGAGGCCCGAGCACCGGGGAGCTGTTTTTT
TRBJ2-3 TRBV2 NA CASSPGLRDTQYF TGTGCCAGCAGCCCCGGACTGAGAGATACGCAGTATTTT
TRBJ1-6 TRBV19 NA CASSMDSTLLHF TGTGCCAGTAGTATGGACAGCACGCTCCTCCACTTT